The entry below gives a single T cell receptor beta chain sequence along with its context. The data derive from a study of cytomegalovirus exposure and HLA in healthy donors. The germline CDR1 and CDR2 sequences are SGHTS and YDEGEE. V dropped 2 bases and J dropped 8; count of bases not matched to a gene: 7. CDR3 length: 14 amino acids. The PCR employed 60 Vbeta primers together with 13 Jbeta primers. Original handling: Later, tens of millions of unique TCR beta chains were counted in an analysis, and some 11 million of them were shared. Profiled with immunoSEQ multiplex PCR; TCRdb holds only in-frame clones, not every one. For V, J and clone size, that table is used; D and trimming come from the DNA. The sample has roughly 50,000 clones.

The J gene is TRBJ1-2, the V gene TRBV5-8, with 9 bases lining up with TRBD1. This clonotype was sampled from a woman aged 55-70 years in good health and CMV-seropositive. The source material was PBMCs. The CDR3 reads CASSFAQGARGYTF. For the CDR3, the DNA is TGTGCCAGCAGCTTTGCACAGGGGGCGCGAGGCTACACCTTC.